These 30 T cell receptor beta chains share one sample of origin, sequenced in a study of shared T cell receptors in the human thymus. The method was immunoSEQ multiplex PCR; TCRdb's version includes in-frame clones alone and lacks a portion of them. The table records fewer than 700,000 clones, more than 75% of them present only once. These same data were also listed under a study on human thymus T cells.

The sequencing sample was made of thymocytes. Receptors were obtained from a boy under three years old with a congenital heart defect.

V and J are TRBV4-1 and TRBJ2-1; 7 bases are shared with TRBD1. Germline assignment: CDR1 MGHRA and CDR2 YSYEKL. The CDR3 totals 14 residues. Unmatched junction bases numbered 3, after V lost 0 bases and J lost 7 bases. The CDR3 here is CASSQEEGANEQFF. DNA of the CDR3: TGCGCCAGCAGCCAAGAAGAGGGGGCGAATGAGCAGTTCTTC.

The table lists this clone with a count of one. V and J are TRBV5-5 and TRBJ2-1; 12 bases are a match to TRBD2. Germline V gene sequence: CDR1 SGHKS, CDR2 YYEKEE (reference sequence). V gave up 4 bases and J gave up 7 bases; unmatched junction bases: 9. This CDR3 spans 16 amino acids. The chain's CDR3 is CASSPCRTSGINEQFF. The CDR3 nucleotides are TGTGCCAGCAGCCCCTGTAGGACTAGCGGGATTAATGAGCAGTTCTTC.

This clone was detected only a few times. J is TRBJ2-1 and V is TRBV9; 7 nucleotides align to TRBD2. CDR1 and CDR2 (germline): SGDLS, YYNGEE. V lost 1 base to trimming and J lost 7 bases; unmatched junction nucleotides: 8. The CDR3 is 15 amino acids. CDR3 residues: CASSVRAGDVNEQFF. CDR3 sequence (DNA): TGTGCCAGCAGCGTACGGGCGGGAGATGTTAATGAGCAGTTCTTC.

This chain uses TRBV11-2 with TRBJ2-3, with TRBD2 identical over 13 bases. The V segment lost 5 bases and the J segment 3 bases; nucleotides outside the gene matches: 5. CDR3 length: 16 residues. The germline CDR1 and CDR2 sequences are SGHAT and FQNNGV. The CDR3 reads CASSRGLAGVTDTQYF. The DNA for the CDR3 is TGTGCCAGCAGCCGTGGACTAGCGGGAGTAACAGATACGCAGTATTTT.

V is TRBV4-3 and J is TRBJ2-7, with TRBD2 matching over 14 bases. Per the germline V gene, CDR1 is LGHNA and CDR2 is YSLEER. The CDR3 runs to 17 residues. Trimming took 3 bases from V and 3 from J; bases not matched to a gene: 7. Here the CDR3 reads CASSQDLGLAGDYEQYF. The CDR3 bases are TGCGCCAGCAGCCAGGACCTGGGACTAGCGGGAGACTACGAGCAGTACTTC.

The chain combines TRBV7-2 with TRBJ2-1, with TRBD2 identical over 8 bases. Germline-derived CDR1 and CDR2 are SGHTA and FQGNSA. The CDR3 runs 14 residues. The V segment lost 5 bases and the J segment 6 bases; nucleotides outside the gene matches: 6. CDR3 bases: TGTGCCAGCAGCCCCGGGACTAGGCGCAATGAGCAGTTCTTC. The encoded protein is CASSPGTRRNEQFF.

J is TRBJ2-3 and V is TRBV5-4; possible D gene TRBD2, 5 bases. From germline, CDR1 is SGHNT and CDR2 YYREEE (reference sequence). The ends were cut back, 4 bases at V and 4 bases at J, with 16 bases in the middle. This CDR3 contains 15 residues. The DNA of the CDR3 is TGTGCCAGCAGCCCTGGGCCGGGGTTTGCAGATACGCAGTATTTT. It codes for CASSPGPGFADTQYF.

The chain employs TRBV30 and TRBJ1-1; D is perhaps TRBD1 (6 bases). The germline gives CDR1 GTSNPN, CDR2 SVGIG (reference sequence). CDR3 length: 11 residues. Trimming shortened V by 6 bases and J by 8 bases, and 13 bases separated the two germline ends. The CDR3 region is CACTGTSEAFF. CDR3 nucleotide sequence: TGTGCCTGCACCGGGACATCCGAAGCTTTCTTT.

CDR3 sequence (DNA): TGTGCTAGTGGTTTGTACCTGGACAGGGGGCGAAACCATGAGCAGTTCTTC. The encoded protein is CASGLYLDRGRNHEQFF. The genes are TRBV12-5 and TRBJ2-1; TRBD1 aligns across 11 bases. Germline loops: CDR1 LGHNT, CDR2 FRNRAP. Trimming removed 2 bases from V and 8 bases from J; junction bases left unmatched: 11. This CDR3 is 17 amino acids long.

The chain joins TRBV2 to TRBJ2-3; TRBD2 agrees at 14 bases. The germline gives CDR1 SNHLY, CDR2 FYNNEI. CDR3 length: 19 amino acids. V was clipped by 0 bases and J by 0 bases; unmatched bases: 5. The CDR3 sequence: CASSEARLAGGKSTDTQYF. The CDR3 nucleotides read TGTGCCAGCAGTGAAGCCCGACTAGCGGGAGGGAAGAGCACAGATACGCAGTATTTT.

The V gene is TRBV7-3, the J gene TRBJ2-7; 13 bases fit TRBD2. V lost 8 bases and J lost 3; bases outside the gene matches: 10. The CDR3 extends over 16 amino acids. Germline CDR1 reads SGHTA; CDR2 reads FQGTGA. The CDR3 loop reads CASGILTSGRVYEQYF. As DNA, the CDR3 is TGTGCCAGCGGCATCCTTACTAGCGGGAGGGTCTACGAGCAGTACTTC.

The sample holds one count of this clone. The CDR3 region is CASSIANPGTSGPYEQYF. For the CDR3, the DNA is TGTGCCAGTAGTATAGCCAACCCCGGGACTAGCGGACCCTACGAGCAGTACTTC. The chain employs TRBV19 and TRBJ2-7, with 11 positions matching TRBD2. Trimming cost V 1 base and J 2 bases; bases outside gene matches: 10. CDR1 is LNHDA, CDR2 SQIVND, per germline (reference sequence). This CDR3 spans 18 amino acids.

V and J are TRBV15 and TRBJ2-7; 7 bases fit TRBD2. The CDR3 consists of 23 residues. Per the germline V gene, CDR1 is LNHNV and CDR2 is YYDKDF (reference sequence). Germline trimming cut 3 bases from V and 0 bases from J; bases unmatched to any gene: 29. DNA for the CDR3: TGTGCCACCAGCAGCGCGAGGCGGGGGACGACAAAAAGAGCTAGCGACCGCTCCTACGAGCAGTACTTC. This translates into CATSSARRGTTKRASDRSYEQYF.

The CDR3 protein is CASSEAYRGYGQPQHF. CDR3 DNA: TGTGCCAGCAGTGAAGCATACAGGGGTTACGGACAGCCCCAGCATTTT. The chain combines TRBV6-1 with TRBJ1-5; 7 nucleotides line up with TRBD1. This CDR3 has 16 residues. Trimming removed 0 bases from V and 7 bases from J; junction bases left unmatched: 9. Germline CDR1 is MNHNS and CDR2 is SASEGT.

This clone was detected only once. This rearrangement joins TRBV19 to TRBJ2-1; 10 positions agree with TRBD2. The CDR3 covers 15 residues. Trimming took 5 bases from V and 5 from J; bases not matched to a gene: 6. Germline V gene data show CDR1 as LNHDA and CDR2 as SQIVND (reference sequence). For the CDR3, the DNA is TGTGCCAGTAGTCGCACGGGACTAGCGAACAATGAGCAGTTCTTC. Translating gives CASSRTGLANNEQFF. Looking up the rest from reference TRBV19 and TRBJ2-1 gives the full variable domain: DGGITQSPKYLFRKEGQNVTLSCEQNLNHDAMYWYRQDPGQGLRLIYYSQIVNDFQKGDIAEGYSVSREKKESFPLTVTSAQKNPTAFYLCASSRTGLANNEQFFGPGTRLTVL.

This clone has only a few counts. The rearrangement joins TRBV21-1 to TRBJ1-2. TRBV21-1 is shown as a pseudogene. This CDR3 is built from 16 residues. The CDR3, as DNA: TGTGCCGCCAAGCCCGGGGGAAGGGTGAATAACTATGGCTACACCTTC. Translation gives CAAKPGGRVNNYGYTF.

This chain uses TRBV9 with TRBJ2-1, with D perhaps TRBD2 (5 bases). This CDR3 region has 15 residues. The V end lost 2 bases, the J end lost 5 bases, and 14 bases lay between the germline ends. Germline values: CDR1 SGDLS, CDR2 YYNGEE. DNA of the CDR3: TGTGCCAGCAGCGTGGTTGAGTTCGGGAACAATGAGCAGTTCTTC. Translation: CASSVVEFGNNEQFF.

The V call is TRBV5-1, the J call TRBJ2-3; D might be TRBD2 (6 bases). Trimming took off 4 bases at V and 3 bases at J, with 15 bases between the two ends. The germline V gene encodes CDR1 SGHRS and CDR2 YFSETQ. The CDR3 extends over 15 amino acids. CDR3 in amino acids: CASSPGGVRTDTQYF. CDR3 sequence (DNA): TGCGCCAGCAGCCCCGGCGGGGTGAGGACAGATACGCAGTATTTT.

The CDR3 is CSVASLLAATDTQYF. The CDR3 DNA is TGCAGCGTCGCCAGTCTACTAGCGGCCACAGATACGCAGTATTTT. V gene TRBV29-1 combines with J gene TRBJ2-3; 8 bases match TRBD2. J was trimmed by 2 bases and V by 6 bases; bases with no gene match: 10. The CDR3 runs 15 residues. Germline V CDR1 and CDR2: SQVTM, ANQGSEA.

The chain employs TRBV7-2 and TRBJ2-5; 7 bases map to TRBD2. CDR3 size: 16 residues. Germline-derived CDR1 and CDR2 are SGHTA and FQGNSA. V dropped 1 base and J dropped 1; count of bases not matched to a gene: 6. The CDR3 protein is CASSLVEGGPQETQYF. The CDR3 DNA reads TGTGCCAGCAGCTTAGTCGAGGGAGGGCCCCAAGAGACCCAGTACTTC.

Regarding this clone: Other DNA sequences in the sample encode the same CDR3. The CDR3 DNA is TGTGCCAGCAGTCTCTCTGGGGCCAACGTCCTGACTTTC. It translates to CASSLSGANVLTF. This rearrangement joins TRBV27 to TRBJ2-6; D not resolved. Germline CDR1 reads MNHEY; CDR2 reads SMNVEV (reference sequence). There are 13 residues in the CDR3. V dropped 5 bases and J dropped 0 bases, with 2 bases sitting between them.

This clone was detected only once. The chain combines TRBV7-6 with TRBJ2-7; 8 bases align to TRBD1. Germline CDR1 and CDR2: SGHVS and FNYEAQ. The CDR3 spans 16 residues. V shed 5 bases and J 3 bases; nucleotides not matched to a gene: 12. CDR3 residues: CASSQAGGPSRYEQYF. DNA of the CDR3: TGTGCCAGCAGCCAGGCAGGGGGCCCCTCCCGCTACGAGCAGTACTTC.

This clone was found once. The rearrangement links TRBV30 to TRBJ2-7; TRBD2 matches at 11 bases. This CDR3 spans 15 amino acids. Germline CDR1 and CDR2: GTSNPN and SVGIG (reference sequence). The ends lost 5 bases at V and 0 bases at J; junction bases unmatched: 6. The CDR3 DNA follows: TGTGCCTGGGATAGCGGGAGGGCCCCCTCCTACGAGCAGTACTTC. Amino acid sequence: CAWDSGRAPSYEQYF.

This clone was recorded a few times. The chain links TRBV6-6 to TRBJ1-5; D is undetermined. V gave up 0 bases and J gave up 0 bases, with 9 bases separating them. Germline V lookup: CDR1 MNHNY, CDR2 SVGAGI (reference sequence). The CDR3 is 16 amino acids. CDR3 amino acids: CASSYSYSSSNQPQHF. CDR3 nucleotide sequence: TGTGCCAGCAGTTACTCGTATAGTAGTAGCAATCAGCCCCAGCATTTT.

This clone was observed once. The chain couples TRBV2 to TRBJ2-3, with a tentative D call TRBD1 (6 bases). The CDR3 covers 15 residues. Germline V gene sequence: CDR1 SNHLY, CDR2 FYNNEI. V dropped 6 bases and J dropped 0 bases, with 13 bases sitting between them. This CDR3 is CASRAGQTSTDTQYF. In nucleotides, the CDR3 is TGTGCCAGCAGGGCCGGACAGACTAGCACAGATACGCAGTATTTT.

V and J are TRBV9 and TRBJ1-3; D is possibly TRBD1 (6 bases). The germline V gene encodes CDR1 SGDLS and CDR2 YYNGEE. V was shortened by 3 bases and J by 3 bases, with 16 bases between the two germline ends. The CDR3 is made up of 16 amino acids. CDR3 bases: TGTGCCAGCAGCGGCCTCCTACAGGGAGATGGAAACACCATATATTTT. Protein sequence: CASSGLLQGDGNTIYF.

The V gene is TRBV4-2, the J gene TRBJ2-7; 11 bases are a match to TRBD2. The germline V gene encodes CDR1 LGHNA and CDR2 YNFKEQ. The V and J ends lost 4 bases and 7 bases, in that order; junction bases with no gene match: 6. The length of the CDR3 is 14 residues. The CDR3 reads CASSLGLAAAEQYF. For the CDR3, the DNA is TGTGCCAGCAGCCTGGGACTAGCGGCCGCGGAGCAGTACTTC.

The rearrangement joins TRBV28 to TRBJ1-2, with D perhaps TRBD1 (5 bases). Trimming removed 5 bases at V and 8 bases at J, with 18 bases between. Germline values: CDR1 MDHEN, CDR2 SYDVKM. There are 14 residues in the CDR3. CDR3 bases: TGTGCCAGCAGTCTCCCGGCGGGGGTTGAAGGCTACACCTTC. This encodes CASSLPAGVEGYTF.

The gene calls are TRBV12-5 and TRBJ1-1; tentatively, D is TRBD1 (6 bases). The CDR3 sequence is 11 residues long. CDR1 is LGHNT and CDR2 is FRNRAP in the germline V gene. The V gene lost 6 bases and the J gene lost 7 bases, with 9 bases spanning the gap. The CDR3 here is CASGGGGEAFF. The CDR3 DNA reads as TGTGCTAGTGGGGGAGGGGGTGAAGCTTTCTTT.

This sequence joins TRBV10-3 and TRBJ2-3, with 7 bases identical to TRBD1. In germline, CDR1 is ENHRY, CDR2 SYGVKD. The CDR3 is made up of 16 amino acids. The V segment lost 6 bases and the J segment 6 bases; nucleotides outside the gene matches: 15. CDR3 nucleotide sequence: TGTGCCATCAGCACTTTTAGGACAGGAGTCCGGGATACGCAGTATTTT. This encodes CAISTFRTGVRDTQYF.